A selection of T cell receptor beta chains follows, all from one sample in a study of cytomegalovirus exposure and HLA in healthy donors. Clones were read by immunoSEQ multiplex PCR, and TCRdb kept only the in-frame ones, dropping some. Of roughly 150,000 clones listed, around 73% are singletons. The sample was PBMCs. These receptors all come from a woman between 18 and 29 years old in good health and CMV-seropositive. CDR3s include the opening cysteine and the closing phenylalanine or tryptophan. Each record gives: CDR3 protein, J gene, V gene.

cdr3_aa: CASSSGGQGGQPQHF; j_call: TRBJ1-5; v_call: TRBV7-9
cdr3_aa: CASIRGRGLSTDTQYF; j_call: TRBJ2-3; v_call: TRBV2
cdr3_aa: CAWSEPYRAANYGYTF; j_call: TRBJ1-2; v_call: TRBV30
cdr3_aa: CASSYSGGGYTF; j_call: TRBJ1-2; v_call: TRBV6-5
cdr3_aa: CASSREQGVIYGYTF; j_call: TRBJ1-2; v_call: TRBV6-6
cdr3_aa: CASSQDASLVYGYTF; j_call: TRBJ1-2; v_call: TRBV4-3
cdr3_aa: CASSPRGLANEKLFF; j_call: TRBJ1-4; v_call: TRBV7-6
cdr3_aa: CASSPYRDIWDNSPLHF; j_call: TRBJ1-6; v_call: TRBV18
cdr3_aa: CAISGTGGTGNQPQHF; j_call: TRBJ1-5; v_call: TRBV10-3
cdr3_aa: CASSLGRDSGYTF; j_call: TRBJ1-2; v_call: TRBV7-2
cdr3_aa: CASSFLVTPGNTGELFF; j_call: TRBJ2-2; v_call: TRBV7-9
cdr3_aa: CASSPLDRGQETQYF; j_call: TRBJ2-5; v_call: TRBV28
cdr3_aa: CASRGTGSKNIQYF; j_call: TRBJ2-4; v_call: TRBV27
cdr3_aa: CATEGEGSGELFF; j_call: TRBJ2-2; v_call: TRBV5-4
cdr3_aa: CASTSGGANTGELFF; j_call: TRBJ2-2; v_call: TRBV6-5
cdr3_aa: CAWSTTGQGADTQYF; j_call: TRBJ2-3; v_call: TRBV30
cdr3_aa: CASREGMGRRPEAFF; j_call: TRBJ1-1; v_call: TRBV6-6